This T cell receptor (beta chain) was documented in a study of identifying expanded T cells in peripheral blood. Assay: immunoSEQ multiplex PCR; the TCRdb copy retains only in-frame clones and omits some. The sample lists 90,000 to 95,000 clones; approximately 85% were seen once. The clonotype originates from a person aged 18 to 70 in good health. Sequenced material: blood.

CDR3 DNA: TGTGCCAGTAGTATAGATTTCACATACTACGAGCAGTACTTC. It yields the protein CASSIDFTYYEQYF. The chain has TRBV19 and TRBJ2-7; D is undetermined. Trimming left V 0 bases short and J 3 bases short, with 9 bases between. This CDR3 contains 14 residues. Germline CDR1 and CDR2: LNHDA and SQIVND (reference sequence).